The 3 T cell receptor beta chains below all came from one sample that was sequenced in a study of blood T cell repertoires in COVID-19. Libraries were prepared by immunoSEQ multiplex PCR; TCRdb keeps only in-frame clonotypes and omits some of them. This repertoire shows 270,000 or so clones, roughly 89% found once; its top ten account for about 3%. The sample was peripheral blood. Receptor source: a woman aged 25 to 39 with active or convalescent COVID-19.

V gene TRBV27 combines with J gene TRBJ2-5; 12 positions agree with TRBD2. Trimming at V came to 6 bases and at J to 7 bases, leaving 12 bases not matched to a gene. The CDR3 length is 16 residues. CDR1 is MNHEY and CDR2 is SMNVEV in the germline V gene (reference sequence). In DNA form, the CDR3 reads TGTGCCAGCAGAGGGTCGGGACTAGCGGGCCCGGGGACCCAGTACTTC. Residues: CASRGSGLAGPGTQYF.

This clone appeared a single time. The rearrangement links TRBV12-3 or TRBV12-4 to TRBJ1-6, with D unclear. The CDR3 loop spans 13 amino acids. V lost 1 base and J lost 8, with 6 bases in between. CDR3 region: CASSLGGYSPLHF. In DNA, the CDR3 is TGTGCCAGCAGTTTAGGAGGGTATTCACCCCTCCACTTT.

This chain uses TRBV30 with TRBJ1-2; 7 nucleotides align to TRBD1. Germline V CDR1 and CDR2: GTSNPN, SVGIG (reference sequence). After removal of 3 bases from V and 2 bases from J, the junction contained 6 bases not matched to a gene. CDR3 length: 14 amino acids. The CDR3 DNA sequence: TGTGCCTGGAGGACCGACAGGGTGAACTATGGCTACACCTTC. Protein sequence: CAWRTDRVNYGYTF.